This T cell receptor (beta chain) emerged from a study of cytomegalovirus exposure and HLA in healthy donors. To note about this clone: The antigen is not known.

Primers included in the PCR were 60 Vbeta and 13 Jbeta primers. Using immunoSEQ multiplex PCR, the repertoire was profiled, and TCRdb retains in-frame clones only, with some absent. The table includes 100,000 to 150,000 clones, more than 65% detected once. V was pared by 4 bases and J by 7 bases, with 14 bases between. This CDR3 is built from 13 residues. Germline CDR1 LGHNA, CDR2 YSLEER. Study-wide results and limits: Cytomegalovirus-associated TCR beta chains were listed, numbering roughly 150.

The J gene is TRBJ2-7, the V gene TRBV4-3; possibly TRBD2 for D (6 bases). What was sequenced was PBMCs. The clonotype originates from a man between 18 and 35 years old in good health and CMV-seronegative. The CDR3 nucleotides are TGCGCCAGCAGCCTTGGGACTTCGTCGGAGCAGTACTTC. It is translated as CASSLGTSSEQYF.